Described below is a single T cell receptor beta chain sequence and its context. The data are from a study of technical replicates of blood from four donors. CDR1 is SQVTM and CDR2 is ANQGSEA in the germline V gene. Trimming stripped 3 bases from V and 1 base from J, with 12 bases between. The CDR3 consists of 14 residues. Only in-frame clones appear in the TCRdb table, and some are missing; sequencing was by immunoSEQ multiplex PCR. The sample comprises approximately 92,000 clones, about 95% of which are singletons, and about 0.36% rests with the top ten. The sequencing sample was made of T cells isolated from PBMCs. The rearrangement uses TRBV29-1 and TRBJ2-5, with D hard to call. The receptor was isolated from a human donor in good health. The CDR3 DNA follows: TGCAGCGTTGAGTTTGGCAGCGTCCAAGAGACCCAGTACTTC. Its translation is CSVEFGSVQETQYF.